This TCR beta chain was found in a study of spatial heterogeneity in lung cancer. The table lists this clonotype with many counts. Trimming left V 3 bases short and J 10 bases short, with 25 bases between. This CDR3 has 17 amino acids. Per the germline V gene, CDR1 is SGHVS and CDR2 is FQNEAQ. On each TCR cDNA molecule, a unique molecular identifier was present. Each CDR3 protein is one row after TCRdb ran MiXCR on the 5' RACE reads. Of 39,000 or so distinct CDR3 sequences listed, 6.5% to 8.5% are singletons. Time point indicated: sample taken at primary tumor resection. Untreated early-stage non-small cell lung cancer patients, 70 to 85 in total, were the donors. Whole RNA was taken from tumor, nontumor lung or frozen PBMC; it was then sequenced unsorted.

The chain combines TRBV7-8 with TRBJ2-1; weak D call: TRBD2 (6 bases). This TCR came from a male donor with early-stage non-small cell lung cancer. The specimen comprised PBMCs, sampled at surgery. CDR3 sequence reads: CASSFLGPGLKAQEQFF. Here the CDR3 DNA reads TGTGCCAGCAGCTTTCTGGGCCCCGGACTAAAGGCCCAAGAGCAGTTCTTC.